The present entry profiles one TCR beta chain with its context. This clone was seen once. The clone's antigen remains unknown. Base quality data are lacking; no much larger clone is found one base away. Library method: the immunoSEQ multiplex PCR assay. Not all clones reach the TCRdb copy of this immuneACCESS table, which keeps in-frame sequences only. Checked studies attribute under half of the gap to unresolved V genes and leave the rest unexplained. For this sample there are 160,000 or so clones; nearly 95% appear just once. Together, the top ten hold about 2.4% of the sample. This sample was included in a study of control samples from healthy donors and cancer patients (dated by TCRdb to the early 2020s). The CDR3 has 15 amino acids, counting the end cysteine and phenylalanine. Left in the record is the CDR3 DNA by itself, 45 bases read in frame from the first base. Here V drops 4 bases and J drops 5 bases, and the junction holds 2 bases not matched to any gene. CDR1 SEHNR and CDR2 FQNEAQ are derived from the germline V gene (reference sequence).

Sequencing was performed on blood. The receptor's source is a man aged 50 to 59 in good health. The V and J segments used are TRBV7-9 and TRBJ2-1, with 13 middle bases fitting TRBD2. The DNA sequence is TGTGCCAGCAGCTGGACTAGCGGGAGAAACAATGAGCAGTTCTTC. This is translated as CASSWTSGRNNEQFF.